Listed below are T cell receptor beta chains from one sample, sequenced in a study of molecular identifiers for immune sequencing clone quantification. Via MiXCR, TCRdb re-called the PCR reads, giving one row per CDR3 protein. The data hold under 650,000 distinct CDR3 sequences, with 20% observed a single time. Material for sequencing was naive CD8+ T cells from blood, with Jurkat cell RNA spiked in. The receptors here all came from a human donor in good health. Some libraries in this study had Jurkat cell RNA spiked in. Each CDR3 is given with its conserved first and last residue. The D gene is left open where the match is weak. A row's size may be missing; if present it is once, few, many or a size class.

NA	TRBV20-1	TRBD2	TRBJ2-2	CSASASGGPENTGELFF	TGCAGTGCTAGTGCCAGCGGGGGCCCGGAGAACACCGGGGAGCTGTTTTTT
many	TRBV6-1	NA	TRBJ1-1	CASRTKNTEAFF	TGTGCCAGCAGGACAAAAAACACTGAAGCTTTCTTT
many	TRBV28	NA	TRBJ1-1	CASSPGTLNTEAFF	TGTGCCAGCAGTCCCGGGACTCTAAACACTGAAGCTTTCTTT
NA	TRBV14	TRBD2	TRBJ2-1	CASSPLAGEDYNEQFF	TGTGCCAGCAGCCCTCTAGCGGGAGAAGACTACAATGAGCAGTTCTTC
many	TRBV7-9	NA	TRBJ2-2	CASSSYTGELFF	TGTGCCAGCAGCTCCTACACCGGGGAGCTGTTTTTT
many	TRBV7-7	TRBD1	TRBJ1-3	CASSFPRSLGTGEYSGNTIYF	TGTGCCAGCAGCTTCCCCCGGAGCCTCGGGACAGGCGAATACTCTGGAAACACCATATATTTT
NA	TRBV7-6	NA	TRBJ2-2	CASSLDIPPGELLF	TGTGCCAGCAGTCTGGACATTCCCCCCGGGGAGCTGCTTTTT
many	TRBV4-3	TRBD2	TRBJ2-3	CASSQIHGGAGGTDTQYF	TGCGCCAGCAGCCAAATTCATGGGGGTGCGGGGGGCACAGATACGCAGTATTTT
many	TRBV20-1	TRBD1	TRBJ1-1	CSAKLRDRGTEAFF	TGCAGCGCTAAGCTCCGGGACAGAGGTACTGAAGCTTTCTTT
many	TRBV4-3	NA	TRBJ1-1	CASSQDLAFPYTEAFF	TGCGCCAGCAGCCAAGATTTGGCGTTTCCGTACACTGAAGCTTTCTTT
NA	TRBV12-3/TRBV12-4	NA	TRBJ2-7	CASSITIYEQYF	TGTGCCAGCAGCATCACTATTTACGAGCAGTACTTC
NA	TRBV14	NA	TRBJ2-2	CASSQEVGHTGELFF	TGTGCCAGCAGCCAAGAAGTAGGCCACACCGGGGAGCTGTTTTTT
NA	TRBV24-1	NA	TRBJ2-2	CATSESGGSTGELFF	TGTGCCACCAGTGAGAGTGGGGGGAGCACCGGGGAGCTGTTTTTT
many	TRBV7-9	NA	TRBJ2-4	CASSLRDSPAKNIQYF	TGTGCCAGCAGCTTACGGGACTCACCAGCCAAAAACATTCAGTACTTC
few	TRBV10-1	NA	TRBJ2-7	CASSDSRVRYEQYF	TGCGCCAGCAGTGATTCCAGGGTTCGGTACGAGCAGTACTTC
few	TRBV30	NA	TRBJ1-2	CACSRGDQDYYGYTF	TGTGCCTGCTCCCGAGGGGATCAGGACTACTATGGCTACACCTTC
many	TRBV7-9	TRBD1	TRBJ2-5	CASSSITGGIGETQYF	TGTGCCAGCAGCTCAATCACAGGGGGCATTGGAGAGACCCAGTACTTC
NA	TRBV5-4	TRBD1	TRBJ2-2	CASSLPGGTGSTGELFF	TGTGCCAGCAGCTTGCCCGGGGGGACAGGGAGCACCGGGGAGCTGTTTTTT
many	TRBV28	NA	TRBJ2-7	CASSLGLKPYEQYF	TGTGCCAGCAGTTTAGGTCTTAAGCCCTACGAGCAGTACTTC
few	TRBV29-1	NA	TRBJ1-1	CSVEVGGPDYMNTEAFF	TGCAGCGTTGAAGTGGGGGGGCCCGATTACATGAACACTGAAGCTTTCTTT
many	TRBV5-1	NA	TRBJ2-7	CASSLSEGVEQYF	TGCGCCAGCAGCTTGTCGGAGGGGGTCGAGCAGTACTTC
many	TRBV7-2	NA	TRBJ2-1	CASSLAKGNEQFF	TGTGCCAGCAGCTTAGCAAAGGGCAATGAGCAGTTCTTC
NA	TRBV28	NA	TRBJ1-4	CASSLFPETAREKLFF	TGTGCCAGCAGTTTATTCCCAGAAACTGCAAGGGAAAAACTGTTTTTT
many	TRBV27	NA	TRBJ1-1	CASSLGDGVSEAFF	TGTGCCAGCAGTTTAGGGGACGGGGTAAGTGAAGCTTTCTTT
many	TRBV12-3/TRBV12-4	NA	TRBJ2-6	CASSYRDVSGANVLTF	TGTGCCAGCAGTTATCGAGATGTCTCTGGGGCCAACGTCCTGACTTTC
NA	TRBV19	NA	TRBJ2-1	CASSNPQNLPLIEQFF	TGTGCCAGTAGTAACCCCCAGAATTTGCCCTTAATCGAGCAGTTCTTC
few	TRBV6-2/TRBV6-3	NA	TRBJ1-4	CASRPGAPNEKLFF	TGTGCCAGCAGACCCGGAGCGCCCAATGAAAAACTGTTTTTT
many	TRBV28	NA	TRBJ2-6	CASSLRTEGTFLYGANVLTF	TGTGCCAGCAGTTTGAGGACCGAAGGGACTTTCCTCTATGGGGCCAACGTCCTGACTTTC
NA	TRBV9	NA	TRBJ2-2	CASSVWGSGELFF	TGTGCCAGCAGCGTGTGGGGGTCCGGGGAGCTGTTTTTT
few	TRBV18	TRBD1	TRBJ2-7	CASSPTGGQREQYF	TGTGCCAGCTCACCGACAGGGGGTCAACGGGAGCAGTACTTC
many	TRBV9	NA	TRBJ2-7	CASSPRGAGEEQYF	TGTGCCAGCAGCCCGAGAGGGGCCGGGGAGGAGCAGTACTTC
NA	TRBV4-1	NA	TRBJ2-7	CASSQGGTDSYEQYF	TGCGCCAGCAGCCAAGGTGGGACGGATTCCTACGAGCAGTACTTC
NA	TRBV20-1	TRBD2	TRBJ2-1	CSARERGGVGLAGVGEQFF	TGCAGTGCTAGAGAGAGGGGGGGAGTCGGACTAGCGGGGGTCGGTGAGCAGTTCTTC
many	TRBV18	NA	TRBJ2-7	CASSARDRPYEQYF	TGTGCCAGCTCAGCCCGGGACCGACCCTACGAGCAGTACTTC
many	TRBV19	NA	TRBJ2-7	CASSIDPSYEQYF	TGTGCCAGTAGTATAGATCCCTCCTACGAGCAGTACTTC
few	TRBV30	TRBD1	TRBJ1-2	CAHRDSSGYTF	TGTGCCCATAGGGACAGCTCTGGCTACACCTTC
many	TRBV10-3	NA	TRBJ1-1	CAIRAPGLGIMNTEAFF	TGTGCCATCAGGGCCCCTGGACTCGGGATTATGAACACTGAAGCTTTCTTT
many	TRBV9	NA	TRBJ1-2	CASSVAGDPVYGYTF	TGTGCCAGCAGCGTAGCCGGGGACCCCGTCTATGGCTACACCTTC
many	TRBV28	NA	TRBJ2-7	CASSQKHQGSYEQYF	TGTGCCAGCAGTCAAAAGCACCAGGGTTCCTACGAGCAGTACTTC
NA	TRBV9	NA	TRBJ1-1	CASSVGSLGVERAEAFF	TGTGCCAGCAGCGTAGGGTCCCTCGGGGTCGAGAGGGCTGAAGCTTTCTTT
many	TRBV3-1	TRBD2	TRBJ2-5	CASSPKGVLAGAETQYF	TGTGCCAGCAGCCCAAAGGGGGTTCTAGCGGGGGCTGAGACCCAGTACTTC
many	TRBV4-3	NA	TRBJ1-3	CASSQSRLLAGNTIYF	TGCGCCAGCAGCCAAAGCAGGCTTTTGGCTGGAAACACCATATATTTT
many	TRBV4-3	TRBD1	TRBJ2-1	CASSQDLQGSYNEQFF	TGCGCCAGCAGCCAAGATCTACAGGGGTCCTACAATGAGCAGTTCTTC
many	TRBV4-3	NA	TRBJ2-7	CASSPGAGSSYEQYF	TGCGCCAGCAGCCCCGGGGCCGGGAGCTCCTACGAGCAGTACTTC
many	TRBV7-9	NA	TRBJ1-5	CASSSDNQPQHF	TGTGCCAGCAGCTCGGACAATCAGCCCCAGCATTTT
many	TRBV28	NA	TRBJ1-1	CASSLGTREAFF	TGTGCCAGCAGTTTGGGGACAAGGGAAGCTTTCTTT
NA	TRBV3-1	NA	TRBJ1-1	CASSQDRVASTEAFF	TGTGCCAGCAGCCAAGATCGGGTCGCGAGCACTGAAGCTTTCTTT
few	TRBV4-2	TRBD1	TRBJ1-1	CASSQARTGFDTEAFF	TGTGCCAGCAGCCAAGCCCGGACAGGGTTCGACACTGAAGCTTTCTTT
many	TRBV5-1	NA	TRBJ1-1	CASSMDRYTEAFF	TGCGCCAGCAGCATGGACCGCTACACTGAAGCTTTCTTT
NA	TRBV11-2	NA	TRBJ1-2	CASSFGAAGYGYTF	TGTGCCAGCAGCTTCGGGGCCGCCGGGTATGGCTACACCTTC
NA	TRBV9	TRBD2	TRBJ2-3	CASSAPSGRATDTQYF	TGTGCCAGCAGCGCTCCTAGCGGGAGGGCAACAGATACGCAGTATTTT
many	TRBV29-1	NA	TRBJ1-1	CSVEEVGGEAFF	TGCAGCGTTGAAGAAGTGGGGGGTGAAGCTTTCTTT
NA	TRBV10-1	TRBD1	TRBJ2-1	CASSELRQGAKVF	TGCGCCAGCAGTGAGCTGAGACAGGGGGCTAAGGTCTTC
NA	TRBV27	NA	TRBJ2-5	CASSLSCQETQYF	TGTGCCAGCAGTTTATCTTGCCAAGAGACCCAGTACTTC
many	TRBV27	NA	TRBJ2-3	CASSLIPGAEDTQYF	TGTGCCAGCAGTTTAATTCCGGGAGCGGAAGATACGCAGTATTTT
many	TRBV5-4	TRBD1	TRBJ1-6	CASSFWSGARGNSPLHF	TGTGCCAGCAGCTTTTGGAGCGGGGCCAGGGGGAATTCACCCCTCCACTTT